This T cell receptor (beta chain) was retrieved from a study of shared clonotypes between healthy human individuals. At the level of the study: Donor ages ranged 18 to 49 years: a couple of women, a few men.

Sequenced by immunoSEQ multiplex PCR; TCRdb stores in-frame clones only, minus some. Of millions of clones in the sample, approximately 93% were seen once. V was cut by 2 bases and J by 2 bases, with 7 bases left in between. Germline V gene sequence: CDR1 SGHDT, CDR2 YYEEEE. The CDR3 has 13 amino acids. The sequence derives from a man between 18 and 35 years old in good health. Some clones in this sample may be carry-over from other donors' samples. V gene TRBV5-6 combines with J gene TRBJ1-2, with a tentative D call TRBD1 (5 bases). The source material was naive CD4+ T cells from PBMCs. Regarding subset: CD45RA+ positively selected. CDR3 coding DNA: TGTGCCAGCAGCTTCGGACAAAACTATGGCTACACCTTC. This translates into CASSFGQNYGYTF.